Given below is one TCR beta chain in context. Its antigen is still unknown. V lost 0 bases, J lost 6 bases, and 9 bases lay in between. Germline lookup yields CDR1 SGHRS and CDR2 YFSETQ. This CDR3 has 14 amino acids. The sequencing of unsorted PBMC DNA took place on ten immunoSEQ deep assay plates. Per the authors' pipeline: Owing to the provision of junction-only sequences devoid of quality scores by immunoSEQ, filtering differed. TCRdb's table, derived via immunoSEQ multiplex PCR, lists solely in-frame clones and lacks some. The D gene and trimming were derived from the DNA, and the V and J assignments and clone size from that table. In the table there are 500,000 to 650,000 clones, roughly 79% of which are singletons. This entry belongs to a study of shared clonotypes between healthy human individuals. Study-wide points: Among donors, clonotype sharing was expected to be affected by sequencing depth.

The sample was PBMCs. The sequence was collected from a woman aged 35 to 49 in good health. Some clones in this sample may be carry-over from other donors' samples. This chain uses TRBV5-1 with TRBJ2-2, with unresolved D. CDR3 sequence (DNA): TGCGCCAGCAGCTTGGCCTCTGAGTCCGGGGAGCTGTTTTTT. It translates to CASSLASESGELFF.